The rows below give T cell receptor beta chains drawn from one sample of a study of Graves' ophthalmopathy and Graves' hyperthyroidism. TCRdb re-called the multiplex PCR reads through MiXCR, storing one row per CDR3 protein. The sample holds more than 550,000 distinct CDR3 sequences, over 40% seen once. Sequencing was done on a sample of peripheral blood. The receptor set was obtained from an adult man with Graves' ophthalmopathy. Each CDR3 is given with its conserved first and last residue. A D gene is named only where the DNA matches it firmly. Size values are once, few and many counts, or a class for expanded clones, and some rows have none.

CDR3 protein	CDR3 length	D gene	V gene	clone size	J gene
CASNSPPTDTQYF	13	.	TRBV7-6	.	TRBJ2-3
CASSPPGGTEAFF	13	.	TRBV7-9	many	TRBJ1-1
CSVEGTAYNEQFF	13	.	TRBV29-1	.	.
CATSRDAPGRYEQYF	15	.	TRBV15	.	TRBJ2-7
CASSYSRPQGQGADGELFF	19	TRBD1	TRBV6-6	.	TRBJ2-2
CASSHRDRDTEAFF	14	TRBD1	TRBV3-1	.	TRBJ1-1
CASSLKGGGYGYTF	14	.	TRBV12-3/TRBV12-4	.	TRBJ1-2
CASSQVWQGGQETQYF	16	.	TRBV4-1	few	TRBJ2-5
CASSAPGQGNEKLFF	15	TRBD1	TRBV5-5	few	TRBJ1-4
CSARYSYEQYF	11	.	TRBV20-1	many	TRBJ2-7
CASSEQGLSEQYF	13	.	TRBV2	.	TRBJ2-7
CASRKTGMNTEAFF	14	TRBD1	TRBV6-2/TRBV6-3	.	TRBJ1-1
CATSGSGETQYF	12	.	TRBV24-1	.	TRBJ2-5
CAISGQGVIGELFF	14	TRBD1	TRBV10-3	many	TRBJ2-2
CASSEVLFYGYTF	13	.	TRBV6-1	.	TRBJ1-2
CASSSGPGVGYEQYF	15	.	TRBV10-3	.	TRBJ2-7
CARRDQRDRENTEAFF	16	TRBD1	TRBV2	.	TRBJ1-1
CASRGSTNEKLFF	13	.	TRBV19	many	TRBJ1-4
CSATDSLSGSTIYF	14	.	TRBV20-1	.	TRBJ1-3
CSAAGTGGSDSNQPQHF	17	TRBD1	TRBV20-1	.	TRBJ1-5
CASRSSGGYTF	11	.	TRBV7-2	.	TRBJ1-2
CATSVGGTDNYEQYF	15	.	TRBV24-1	many	TRBJ2-7
CSVDSHLTGELFF	13	.	TRBV29-1	few	TRBJ2-2